This entry lists 17 T cell receptor beta chains sequenced from one sample in a study of T cell repertoires in cytomegalovirus infection. One entry per CDR3 protein, called by TCRdb with MiXCR from the reads. This table holds about 310,000 distinct CDR3 sequences, 8% to 10% found once. The sample consisted of PBMCs. The receptors come from a human donor in good health (CMV status not recorded). Some clones in this sample may be carry-over from other donors' samples.

Ten or more counts support this clonotype. V gene TRBV5-1 combines with J gene TRBJ2-5; no clear D gene. Germline lookup yields CDR1 SGHRS and CDR2 YFSETQ. CDR3 length: 12 amino acids. V was shortened by 4 bases and J by 0 bases, with 4 bases between the two germline ends. The CDR3 DNA follows: TGCGCCAGCAGCACGCACCAAGAGACCCAGTACTTC. The encoded protein is CASSTHQETQYF. Full variable domain (remainder filled in from reference TRBV5-1 and TRBJ2-5): KAGVTQTPRYLIKTRGQQVTLSCSPISGHRSVSWYQQTPGQGLQFLFEYFSETQRNKGNFPGRFSGRQFSNSRSEMNVSTLELGDSALYLCASSTHQETQYFGPGTRLLVL.

This clonotype came up many times. The V gene is TRBV28, the J gene TRBJ1-5; D gene uncertain. The CDR3 is 15 residues long. With 3 bases removed from V and 4 bases from J, the gap between germline ends came to 13 bases. Germline CDR1 is MDHEN and CDR2 is SYDVKM. The CDR3 protein is CASSFSSGVNQPQHF. In DNA, the CDR3 is TGTGCCAGCAGTTTTAGTAGTGGGGTAAATCAGCCCCAGCATTTT.

There are a few counts of this clonotype. V and J are TRBV3-1 and TRBJ1-1; 9 bases match TRBD1. This CDR3 is built from 14 residues. Trimming at V came to 4 bases and at J to 6 bases, leaving 6 bases not matched to a gene. Germline CDR1 is LGHDT and CDR2 is YNNKEL (reference sequence). The CDR3 reads CASSLVTGGSEAFF. CDR3 DNA sequence: TGTGCCAGCAGCCTCGTGACAGGGGGATCTGAAGCTTTCTTT.

V and J are TRBV28 and TRBJ1-1; no clear D gene. The ends were cut back, 7 bases at V and 0 bases at J, with 12 bases in the middle. This CDR3 spans 14 amino acids. Looked up from germline, CDR1 is MDHEN and CDR2 is SYDVKM. DNA for the CDR3: TGTGCCAGCAACAGTGACGGCCTGAACACTGAAGCTTTCTTT. This encodes CASNSDGLNTEAFF.

This clonotype showed up many times. The chain recombines TRBV12-3 or TRBV12-4 with TRBJ1-6; D call uncertain. The V end was cut by 3 bases, the J end by 6 bases, with 6 bases between. The CDR3 is made up of 13 amino acids. In nucleotides, the CDR3 is TGTGCCAGCAGTTTGGGCAGTAATTCACCCCTCCACTTT. It yields the protein CASSLGSNSPLHF.

This clonotype appeared many times. The chain carries TRBV20-1 and TRBJ1-5; 7 nucleotides match TRBD1. The CDR3 runs 16 residues. CDR1 and CDR2 (germline): DFQATT, SNEGSKA (reference sequence). With V trimmed by 6 bases and J by 0 bases, 11 bases remained unmatched. This CDR3 reads CSAEGAGNISNQPQHF. In DNA, the CDR3 is TGCAGTGCAGAGGGGGCTGGGAATATTAGCAATCAGCCCCAGCATTTT.

This clonotype was seen more than once but under ten times. The genes are TRBV28 and TRBJ1-2; D not resolved. From germline, CDR1 is MDHEN and CDR2 SYDVKM. This CDR3 comprises 15 residues. Trimming shortened V by 5 bases and J by 2 bases, and 15 bases separated the two germline ends. CDR3 in amino acids: CASSAPGRTNYGYTF. The CDR3, as DNA: TGTGCCAGCAGTGCCCCTGGCAGAACCAACTATGGCTACACCTTC.

In this sample, this clonotype turned up a few times. V usage is TRBV20-1 and J usage is TRBJ1-2; tentatively, D is TRBD1 (5 bases). Trimming pared 6 bases from V and 8 bases from J, leaving 16 bases between. This CDR3 is built from 12 residues. In germline, CDR1 is DFQATT, CDR2 SNEGSKA (reference sequence). For the CDR3, the DNA is TGCAGTGCGCTAACCAAGGAGGGGGGCTACACCTTC. The encoded protein is CSALTKEGGYTF.

In its sample, this clonotype was seen a few times. The CDR3 region is CASSPQRRQYF. The DNA for the CDR3 is TGTGCCAGCAGTCCACAGAGAAGGCAGTACTTC. The chain links TRBV28 to TRBJ2-7, with D hard to call. Trimming took off 5 bases at V and 9 bases at J, with 11 bases between the two ends. CDR3 length: 11 residues. Germline lookup yields CDR1 MDHEN and CDR2 SYDVKM.

This clonotype was seen many times. The rearrangement joins TRBV4-1 to TRBJ1-3; tentatively, D is TRBD1 (6 bases). CDR1 is MGHRA and CDR2 is YSYEKL in the germline V gene. CDR3 length: 14 residues. V lost 4 bases, J lost 0 bases, and 7 bases lay in between. CDR3 in amino acids: CASSPGHSGNTIYF. The CDR3 nucleotides are TGCGCCAGCAGCCCGGGACACTCTGGAAACACCATATATTTT.

This clonotype was recorded a few times. The chain recombines TRBV20-1 with TRBJ2-1, with D possibly TRBD1 on 6 matching bases. The CDR3 sequence is 15 residues long. Germline CDR1 DFQATT, CDR2 SNEGSKA (reference sequence). Trimming cost V 0 bases and J 3 bases, with 12 bases left between them. CDR3 loop: CSAREGATNYNEQFF. The CDR3 coding sequence is TGCAGTGCTAGAGAGGGGGCCACTAACTACAATGAGCAGTTCTTC.

A few counts support this clonotype. The chain joins TRBV19 to TRBJ1-2; 9 positions match TRBD1. The CDR3 runs 15 residues. The J segment lost 2 bases and the V segment lost 4 bases, leaving 5 bases of the junction unmatched. The V gene's germline CDR1 is LNHDA and CDR2 SQIVND (reference sequence). Here the CDR3 DNA reads TGTGCCAGTAGTAGTCCCGGGACAGGGAACTATGGCTACACCTTC. The encoded protein is CASSSPGTGNYGYTF.

This clonotype was seen many times. This chain connects TRBV12-3 or TRBV12-4 to TRBJ2-1, with 9 bases aligning to TRBD1. Trimming removed 6 bases from V and 8 bases from J; junction bases left unmatched: 17. The CDR3 contains 17 residues. The chain's CDR3 is CASRRGRTGERFDEQFF. In nucleotides, the CDR3 is TGTGCCAGCAGGAGAGGAAGGACAGGGGAAAGGTTCGATGAGCAGTTCTTC.

The chain recombines TRBV28 with TRBJ2-5, with 10 bases identical to TRBD2. Per germline, CDR1 MDHEN and CDR2 SYDVKM. The V segment lost 3 bases and the J segment 5 bases; nucleotides outside the gene matches: 18. The CDR3 contains 19 residues. The CDR3 here is CASSFLAGAGGIDRETQYF. CDR3 DNA sequence: TGTGCCAGCAGTTTCCTAGCGGGGGCGGGGGGTATTGATCGGGAGACCCAGTACTTC. Looking up the rest from reference TRBV28 and TRBJ2-5 gives the full variable domain: DVKVTQSSRYLVKRTGEKVFLECVQDMDHENMFWYRQDPGLGLRLIYFSYDVKMKEKGDIPEGYSVSREKKERFSLILESASTNQTSMYLCASSFLAGAGGIDRETQYFGPGTRLLVL.

The table lists this clonotype with many counts. This chain links TRBV15 with TRBJ2-7, with TRBD1 matching 7 bases. The CDR3 contains 16 residues. Germline CDR1 LNHNV, CDR2 YYDKDF (reference sequence). J gave up 3 bases and V 3 bases, and 11 bases lay outside the gene matches. The CDR3 DNA sequence: TGTGCCACCAGCAGTGGTTCGACAGGGATAGACTACGAGCAGTACTTC. Residues: CATSSGSTGIDYEQYF.

This clonotype was counted many times. The chain links TRBV7-2 to TRBJ1-2, with TRBD1 as a possible D gene (5 bases). Trimming shortened V by 5 bases and J by 3 bases, and 13 bases separated the two germline ends. CDR1 and CDR2 (germline): SGHTA, FQGNSA. The CDR3 sequence is 14 residues long. CDR3 DNA: TGTGCCAGCAGCCTTAGGGACCGATACTATGGCTACACCTTC. Amino acid sequence: CASSLRDRYYGYTF.

This clonotype has ten or more counts. This chain uses TRBV6-2 or TRBV6-3 with TRBJ1-1; D remains ambiguous. This CDR3 has 13 amino acids. V was trimmed by 0 bases and J by 7 bases, leaving 9 bases between them. CDR1 and CDR2 (germline): MNHEY, SVGEGT. CDR3 DNA: TGTGCCAGCAGTTACTCGACGGCTCATGAAGCTTTCTTT. It translates to CASSYSTAHEAFF.